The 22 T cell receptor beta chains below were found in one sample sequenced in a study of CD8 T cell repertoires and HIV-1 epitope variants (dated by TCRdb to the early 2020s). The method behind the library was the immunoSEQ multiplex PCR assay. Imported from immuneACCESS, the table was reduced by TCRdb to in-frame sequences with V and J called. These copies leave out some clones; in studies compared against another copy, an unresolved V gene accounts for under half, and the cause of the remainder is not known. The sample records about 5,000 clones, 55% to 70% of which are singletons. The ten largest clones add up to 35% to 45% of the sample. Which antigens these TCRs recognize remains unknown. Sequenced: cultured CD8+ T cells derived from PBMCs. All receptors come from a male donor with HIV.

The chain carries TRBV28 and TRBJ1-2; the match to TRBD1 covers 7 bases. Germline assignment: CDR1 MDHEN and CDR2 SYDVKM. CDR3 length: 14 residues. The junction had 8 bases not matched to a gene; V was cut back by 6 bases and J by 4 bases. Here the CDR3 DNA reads TGTGCCAGCAGCCTCCGGGGGACAGTCTATGGCTACACCTTC. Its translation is CASSLRGTVYGYTF.

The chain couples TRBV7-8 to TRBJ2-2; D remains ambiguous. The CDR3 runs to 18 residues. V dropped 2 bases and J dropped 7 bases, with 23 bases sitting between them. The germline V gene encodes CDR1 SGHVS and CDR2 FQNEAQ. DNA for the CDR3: TGTGCCAGCAGCTTATTCGAAGCCCCCACGACCGAATTCGGGGAGCTGTTTTTT. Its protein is CASSLFEAPTTEFGELFF.

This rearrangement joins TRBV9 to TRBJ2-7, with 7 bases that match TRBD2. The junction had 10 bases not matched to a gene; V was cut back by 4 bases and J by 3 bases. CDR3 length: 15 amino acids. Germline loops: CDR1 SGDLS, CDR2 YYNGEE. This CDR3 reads CASSLGTTPLYEQYF. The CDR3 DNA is TGTGCCAGCAGCCTCGGGACTACCCCCCTCTACGAGCAGTACTTC.

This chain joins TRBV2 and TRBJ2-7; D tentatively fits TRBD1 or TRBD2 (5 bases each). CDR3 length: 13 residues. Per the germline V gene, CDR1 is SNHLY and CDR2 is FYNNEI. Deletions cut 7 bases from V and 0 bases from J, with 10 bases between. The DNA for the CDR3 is TGTGCCAGCAATGGGGACCTCTCCTACGAGCAGTACTTC. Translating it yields CASNGDLSYEQYF.

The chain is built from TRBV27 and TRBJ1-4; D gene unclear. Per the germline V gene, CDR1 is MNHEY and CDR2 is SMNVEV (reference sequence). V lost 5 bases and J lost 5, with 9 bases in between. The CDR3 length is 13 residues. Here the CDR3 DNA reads TGTGCCAGCAGTAGAGACCTAAATGAAAAACTGTTTTTT. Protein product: CASSRDLNEKLFF.

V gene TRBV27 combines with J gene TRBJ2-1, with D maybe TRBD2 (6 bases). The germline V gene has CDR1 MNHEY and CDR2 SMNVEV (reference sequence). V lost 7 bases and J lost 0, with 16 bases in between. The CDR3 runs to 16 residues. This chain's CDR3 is CASMGGSWSSYNEQFF. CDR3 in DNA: TGTGCCAGCATGGGAGGTAGCTGGAGCTCCTACAATGAGCAGTTCTTC.

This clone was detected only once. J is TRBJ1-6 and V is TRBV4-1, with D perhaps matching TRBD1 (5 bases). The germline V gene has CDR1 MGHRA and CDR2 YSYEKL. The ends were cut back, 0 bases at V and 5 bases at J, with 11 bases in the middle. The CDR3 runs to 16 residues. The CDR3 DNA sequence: TGCGCCAGCAGCCAAGATAGGACATTTCATAATTCACCCCTCCACTTT. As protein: CASSQDRTFHNSPLHF.

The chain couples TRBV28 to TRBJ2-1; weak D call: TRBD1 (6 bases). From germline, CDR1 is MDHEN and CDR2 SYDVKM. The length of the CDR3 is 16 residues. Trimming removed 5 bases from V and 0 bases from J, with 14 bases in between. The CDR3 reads CASSPDTGSSYNEQFF. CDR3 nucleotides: TGTGCCAGCAGTCCTGATACAGGGAGCTCCTACAATGAGCAGTTCTTC.

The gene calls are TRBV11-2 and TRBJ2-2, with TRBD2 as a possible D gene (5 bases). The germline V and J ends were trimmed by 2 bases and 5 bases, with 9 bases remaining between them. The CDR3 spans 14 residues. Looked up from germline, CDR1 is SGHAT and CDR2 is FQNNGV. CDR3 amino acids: CASSLSRRTGELFF. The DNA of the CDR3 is TGTGCCAGCAGCTTAAGCAGGAGGACCGGGGAGCTGTTTTTT.

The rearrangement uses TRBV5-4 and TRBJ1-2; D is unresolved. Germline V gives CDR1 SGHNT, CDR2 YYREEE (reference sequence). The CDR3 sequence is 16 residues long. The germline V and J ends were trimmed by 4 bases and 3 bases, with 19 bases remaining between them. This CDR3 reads CASSPWPVELDYGYTF. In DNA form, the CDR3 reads TGTGCCAGCAGCCCTTGGCCGGTAGAATTGGACTATGGCTACACCTTC. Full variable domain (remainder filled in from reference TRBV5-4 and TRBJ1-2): ETGVTQSPTHLIKTRGQQVTLRCSSQSGHNTVSWYQQALGQGPQFIFQYYREEENGRGNFPPRFSGLQFPNYSSELNVNALELDDSALYLCASSPWPVELDYGYTFGSGTRLTVV.

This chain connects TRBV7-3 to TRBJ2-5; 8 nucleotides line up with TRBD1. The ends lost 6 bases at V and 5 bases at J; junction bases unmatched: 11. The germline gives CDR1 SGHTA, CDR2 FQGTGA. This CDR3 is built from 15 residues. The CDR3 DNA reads TGTGCCAGCAGTTCGACAGGGGCAGGAGGCGAGACCCAGTACTTC. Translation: CASSSTGAGGETQYF. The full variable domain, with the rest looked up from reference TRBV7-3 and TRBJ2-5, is GAGVSQTPSNKVTEKGKYVELRCDPISGHTALYWYRQSLGQGPEFLIYFQGTGAADDSGLPNDRFFAVRPEGSVSTLKIQRTERGDSAVYLCASSSTGAGGETQYFGPGTRLLVL.

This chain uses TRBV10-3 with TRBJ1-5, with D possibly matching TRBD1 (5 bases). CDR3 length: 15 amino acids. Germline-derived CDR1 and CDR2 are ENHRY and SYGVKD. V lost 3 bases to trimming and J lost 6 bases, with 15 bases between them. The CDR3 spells CAISDLVGGSQPQHF. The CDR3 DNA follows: TGTGCCATCAGTGATTTGGTGGGGGGGTCTCAGCCCCAGCATTTT.

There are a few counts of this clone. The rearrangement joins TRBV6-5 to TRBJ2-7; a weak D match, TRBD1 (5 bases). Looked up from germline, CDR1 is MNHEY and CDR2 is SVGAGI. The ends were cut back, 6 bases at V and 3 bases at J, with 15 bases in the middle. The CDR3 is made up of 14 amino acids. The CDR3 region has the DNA TGTGCCAGCAGAGAGGACACGTCCTTCTACGAGCAGTACTTC. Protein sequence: CASREDTSFYEQYF.

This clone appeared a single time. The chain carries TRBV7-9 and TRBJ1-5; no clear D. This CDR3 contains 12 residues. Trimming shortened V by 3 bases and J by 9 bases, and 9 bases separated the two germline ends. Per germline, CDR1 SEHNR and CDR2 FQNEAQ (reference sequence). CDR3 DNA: TGTGCCAGCAGCTTGGTAGGAGGGCCCCAGCATTTT. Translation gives CASSLVGGPQHF.

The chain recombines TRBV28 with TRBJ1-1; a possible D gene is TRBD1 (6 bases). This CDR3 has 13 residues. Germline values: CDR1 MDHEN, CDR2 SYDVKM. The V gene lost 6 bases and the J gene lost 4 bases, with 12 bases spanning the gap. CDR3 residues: CASRTGEVTEAFF. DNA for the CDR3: TGTGCCAGCAGGACAGGAGAGGTCACTGAAGCTTTCTTT. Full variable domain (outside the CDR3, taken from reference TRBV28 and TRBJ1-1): DVKVTQSSRYLVKRTGEKVFLECVQDMDHENMFWYRQDPGLGLRLIYFSYDVKMKEKGDIPEGYSVSREKKERFSLILESASTNQTSMYLCASRTGEVTEAFFGQGTRLTVV.

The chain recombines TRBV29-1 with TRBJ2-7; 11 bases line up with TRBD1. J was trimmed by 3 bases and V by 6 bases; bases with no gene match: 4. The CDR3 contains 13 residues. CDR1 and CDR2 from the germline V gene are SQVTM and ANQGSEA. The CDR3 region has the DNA TGCAGCGTGGAGGGACAGGGGGACTACGAGCAGTACTTC. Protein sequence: CSVEGQGDYEQYF.

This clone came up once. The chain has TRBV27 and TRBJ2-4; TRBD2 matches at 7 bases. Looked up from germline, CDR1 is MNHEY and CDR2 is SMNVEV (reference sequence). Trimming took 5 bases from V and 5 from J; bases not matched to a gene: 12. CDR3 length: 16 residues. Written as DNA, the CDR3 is TGTGCCAGCAGTAAACACCAACGGGACTACGAAAACATTCAGTACTTC. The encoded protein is CASSKHQRDYENIQYF.

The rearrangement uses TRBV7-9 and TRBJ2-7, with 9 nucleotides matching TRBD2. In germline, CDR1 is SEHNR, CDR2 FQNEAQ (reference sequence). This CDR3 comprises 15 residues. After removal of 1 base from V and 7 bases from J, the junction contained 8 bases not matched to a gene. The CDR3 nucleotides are TGTGCCAGCAGCTTAGTGGCTAGCGGGGTAGGAGAGCAGTACTTC. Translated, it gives CASSLVASGVGEQYF.

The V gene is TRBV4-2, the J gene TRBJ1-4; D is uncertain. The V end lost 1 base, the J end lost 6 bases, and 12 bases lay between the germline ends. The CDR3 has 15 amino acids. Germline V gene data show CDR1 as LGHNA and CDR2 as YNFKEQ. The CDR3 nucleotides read TGTGCCAGCAGCCAAGTGGAGAGAGAGTATGAAAAACTGTTTTTT. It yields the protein CASSQVEREYEKLFF.

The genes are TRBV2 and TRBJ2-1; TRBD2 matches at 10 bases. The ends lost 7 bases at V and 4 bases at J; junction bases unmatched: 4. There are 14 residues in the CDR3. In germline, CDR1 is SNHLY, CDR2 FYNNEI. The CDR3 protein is CASKMTSGYNEQFF. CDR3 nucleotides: TGTGCCAGCAAGATGACTAGCGGGTACAATGAGCAGTTCTTC.

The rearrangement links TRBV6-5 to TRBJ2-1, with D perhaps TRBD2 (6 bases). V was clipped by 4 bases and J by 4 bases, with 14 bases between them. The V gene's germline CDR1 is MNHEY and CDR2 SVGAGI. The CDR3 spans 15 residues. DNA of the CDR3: TGTGCCAGCAGTTTTAGGGACTCTACATACAATGAGCAGTTCTTC. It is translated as CASSFRDSTYNEQFF.

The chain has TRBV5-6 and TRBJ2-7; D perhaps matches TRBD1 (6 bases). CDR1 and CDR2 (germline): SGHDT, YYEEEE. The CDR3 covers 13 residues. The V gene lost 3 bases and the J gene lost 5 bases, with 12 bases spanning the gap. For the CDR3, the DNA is TGTGCCAGCAGCTCCAATACAGGGCACGAGCAGTACTTC. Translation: CASSSNTGHEQYF.